What follows is one T cell receptor beta chain and its context. The antigen is unknown. The source of the sample is a study of blood T cells in healthy people across ages. The study's findings and limits: Long-lived donors had more naive CD4+ cells and higher diversity than aged donors.

The CDR3 spans 18 residues. Trimming shortened V by 6 bases and J by 0 bases, and 21 bases separated the two germline ends. Germline values: CDR1 MDHEN, CDR2 SYDVKM. Primed by a sample-barcoded 5' primer and a J-beta primer mix, a second PCR proceeded for roughly 7 to 12 cycles. Every cDNA molecule carried a tag from a template-switch adaptor bearing 12 random nucleotides. MiXCR, applied by TCRdb to the 5' RACE reads, yields one record per CDR3 protein. Among 1.5 million to 1.8 million distinct CDR3 sequences, around 40% were seen once, and the ten largest hold about 4%. The specimen sequenced was blood. This chain links TRBV28 with TRBJ2-1; D remains ambiguous. The receptor comes from a woman aged 18-29 years in good health. The CDR3 region has the DNA TGTGCCAGCAGGGCGCGCGTTGGGTTTGGGATCTCCTACAATGAGCAGTTCTTC. It specifies CASRARVGFGISYNEQFF. The full variable domain, in which reference TRBV28 and TRBJ2-1 provide the parts outside the CDR3, is DVKVTQSSRYLVKRTGEKVFLECVQDMDHENMFWYRQDPGLGLRLIYFSYDVKMKEKGDIPEGYSVSREKKERFSLILESASTNQTSMYLCASRARVGFGISYNEQFFGPGTRLTVL.